The 28 T cell receptor beta chains below all came from one sample that was sequenced in a study of OX40 agonist ivuxolimab in advanced cancers. Libraries were prepared by immunoSEQ multiplex PCR; TCRdb keeps only in-frame clonotypes and omits some of them. The repertoire includes tens of thousands of clones, around 82% of them detected once, and roughly 3% sits in the top ten. The sample in question was CD4+ or CD8+ T cells sorted from blood, obtained in a trial of the OX40 agonist ivuxolimab. The source is an adult with an advanced solid tumor such as melanoma, head and neck, liver or kidney cancer.

In this sample, this clone turned up once. The chain links TRBV7-2 to TRBJ1-1, with D possibly being TRBD1 (5 bases). Trimming shortened V by 2 bases and J by 5 bases, and 21 bases separated the two germline ends. This CDR3 spans 17 amino acids. Germline CDR1 and CDR2: SGHTA and FQGNSA. In DNA, the CDR3 is TGTGCCAGCAGCTTACATGCCTCGGGCGTTGGGGGTACTGAAGCTTTCTTT. Its protein product is CASSLHASGVGGTEAFF.

This chain joins TRBV5-1 and TRBJ2-7, with 9 bases that match TRBD2. The CDR3 is made up of 18 amino acids. Trimming took 1 base from V and 0 from J; bases not matched to a gene: 11. Germline V gene sequence: CDR1 SGHRS, CDR2 YFSETQ. The CDR3 spells CASSLWPAGGPSSYEQYF. The CDR3 DNA reads TGCGCCAGCAGCTTGTGGCCAGCGGGGGGCCCGAGCTCCTACGAGCAGTACTTC.

In this sample, this clone turned up a few times. The chain has TRBV19 and TRBJ1-5; 9 bases agree with TRBD1. In germline, CDR1 is LNHDA, CDR2 SQIVND (reference sequence). V gave up 1 base and J gave up 11 bases; unmatched junction bases: 6. This CDR3 has 14 amino acids. Here the CDR3 reads CASSIAGTGQAQHF. The CDR3 DNA follows: TGTGCCAGTAGTATAGCGGGGACAGGGCAGGCCCAGCATTTT.

The rearrangement links TRBV7-8 to TRBJ2-4, with D maybe TRBD1 (6 bases). Germline CDR1 SGHVS, CDR2 FQNEAQ. The CDR3 consists of 14 residues. Trimming pared 2 bases from V and 4 bases from J, leaving 9 bases between. The CDR3 is CASSLRDIKNIQYF. CDR3 DNA: TGTGCCAGCAGCTTAAGGGACATTAAAAACATTCAGTACTTC. Full variable domain (missing parts from reference TRBV7-8 and TRBJ2-4): GAGVSQSPRYKVAKRGQDVALRCDPISGHVSLFWYQQALGQGPEFLTYFQNEAQLDKSGLPSDRFFAERPEGSVSTLKIQRTQQEDSAVYLCASSLRDIKNIQYFGAGTRLSVL.

The rearrangement joins TRBV6-1 to TRBJ1-5, with D possibly matching TRBD1 (5 bases). The germline V and J ends were trimmed by 6 bases and 5 bases, with 11 bases remaining between them. Germline V gene lookup returns CDR1 MNHNS and CDR2 SASEGT. This CDR3 is 13 amino acids long. DNA of the CDR3: TGTGCCAGCAGCAACGGGGGGGATCAGCCCCAGCATTTT. Translated: CASSNGGDQPQHF.

The chain has TRBV27 and TRBJ2-7, with 8 nucleotides matching TRBD1. J gave up 2 bases and V 0 bases, and 6 bases lay outside the gene matches. Germline V gene data show CDR1 as MNHEY and CDR2 as SMNVEV (reference sequence). The CDR3 runs 16 residues. The DNA of the CDR3 is TGTGCCAGCAGTTTATCTCAGGGGGCTCTACCCTACGAGCAGTACTTC. As protein: CASSLSQGALPYEQYF.

V and J are TRBV2 and TRBJ1-2; 9 bases line up with TRBD1. Unmatched junction bases numbered 4, after V lost 6 bases and J lost 8 bases. This CDR3 is 12 amino acids long. Germline V gene lookup returns CDR1 SNHLY and CDR2 FYNNEI. DNA of the CDR3: TGTGCCAGCAGCCGACAGGGGGGCGGCTACACCTTC. It yields the protein CASSRQGGGYTF. Combining the CDR3 with reference TRBV2 and TRBJ1-2 gives the whole variable domain EPEVTQTPSHQVTQMGQEVILRCVPISNHLYFYWYRQILGQKVEFLVSFYNNEISEKSEIFDDQFSVERPDGSNFTLKIRSTKLEDSAMYFCASSRQGGGYTFGSGTRLTVV.

This chain connects TRBV21-1 to TRBJ1-5. TRBV21-1 is deemed a pseudogene. The CDR3 is made up of 11 amino acids. In DNA form, the CDR3 reads TGTGCCAGCAGCTTTAAACAGCCCCAGCATTTT. Amino acids: CASSFKQPQHF.

The chain combines TRBV6-6 with TRBJ1-1, with D perhaps matching TRBD1 (5 bases). The germline V gene has CDR1 MNHNY and CDR2 SVGAGI (reference sequence). The CDR3 runs to 14 residues. The V and J ends lost 7 bases and 3 bases respectively, with 15 bases between them. CDR3 in DNA: TGTGCCAGCACCTTCGGGGGAGGAGACACTGAAGCTTTCTTT. This sequence encodes CASTFGGGDTEAFF.

V usage is TRBV11-3 and J usage is TRBJ1-6, with D unclear. Germline V CDR1 and CDR2: SGHNT, YENEEA. This CDR3 is 13 amino acids long. V lost 1 base and J lost 8, with 6 bases in between. CDR3 sequence reads: CASSLGSDSPLHF. For the CDR3, the DNA is TGTGCCAGCAGCTTAGGCAGCGATTCACCCCTCCACTTT.

This clone was counted between two and nine times. The chain links TRBV11-2 to TRBJ1-6; D perhaps matches TRBD1 (6 bases). Germline V CDR1 and CDR2: SGHAT, FQNNGV. The CDR3 is 18 amino acids. With 0 bases removed from V and 6 bases from J, the gap between germline ends came to 18 bases. The CDR3, as DNA: TGTGCCAGCAGCTTAGACGGACAGCTCTCAGCCCTTAATTCACCCCTCCACTTT. Its protein product is CASSLDGQLSALNSPLHF.

The chain links TRBV10-3 to TRBJ2-1; D might be TRBD2 (5 bases). The CDR3 length is 15 residues. CDR1 is ENHRY, CDR2 SYGVKD, per germline. Trimming pared 0 bases from V and 7 bases from J, leaving 13 bases between. The DNA for the CDR3 is TGTGCCATCAGTGAGTCGATAGCTAGCCCGAATGAGCAGTTCTTC. Amino acids: CAISESIASPNEQFF.

The chain links TRBV5-1 to TRBJ2-1; maybe TRBD1 (6 bases). CDR1 and CDR2 (germline): SGHRS, YFSETQ. This CDR3 is 18 amino acids long. Deletions cut 0 bases from V and 1 base from J, with 17 bases between. The CDR3: CASSLAKWQGPSYNEQFF. As DNA, the CDR3 is TGCGCCAGCAGCTTGGCCAAATGGCAGGGGCCGTCCTACAATGAGCAGTTCTTC.

V gene TRBV9 combines with J gene TRBJ2-5; 12 bases line up with TRBD2. Germline V gene lookup returns CDR1 SGDLS and CDR2 YYNGEE. The length of the CDR3 is 16 residues. With 1 base clipped from V and 4 bases from J, the junction kept 5 bases outside the gene matches. The CDR3 coding sequence is TGTGCCAGCAGCGTACCTAGCGGGGGGGGCCGAGAGACCCAGTACTTC. Translating gives CASSVPSGGGRETQYF.

This rearrangement joins TRBV10-1 to TRBJ1-1, with 8 bases identical to TRBD1. The germline V gene encodes CDR1 WNHNN and CDR2 SYGVQD (reference sequence). Trimming at V came to 0 bases and at J to 8 bases, leaving 5 bases not matched to a gene. The CDR3 is made up of 14 amino acids. The CDR3 DNA follows: TGCGCCAGCAGTGAGTCGGACAGGGCGCGGGAAGCTTTCTTT. Encoded protein: CASSESDRAREAFF.

The chain carries TRBV19 and TRBJ2-5; D is unclear. The CDR3 spans 14 residues. Deletions cut 3 bases from V and 1 base from J, with 9 bases between. The germline gives CDR1 LNHDA, CDR2 SQIVND (reference sequence). The CDR3 bases are TGTGCCAGTAGTATGCAATCGGTCCAAGAGACCCAGTACTTC. This gives the protein CASSMQSVQETQYF.

The rearrangement joins TRBV5-4 to TRBJ1-2; 7 positions agree with TRBD1. The CDR3 length is 14 residues. Germline trimming cut 1 base from V and 4 bases from J; bases unmatched to any gene: 4. Germline V gene sequence: CDR1 SGHNT, CDR2 YYREEE (reference sequence). In nucleotides, the CDR3 is TGTGCCAGCAGCTTGACAGGGGAGGTCTATGGCTACACCTTC. This translates into CASSLTGEVYGYTF.

The V call is TRBV6-1, the J call TRBJ2-3; the match to TRBD2 covers 11 bases. CDR3 length: 17 amino acids. The V gene end was trimmed by 1 base and the J gene end by 2 bases; junction bases not matched to a gene: 5. CDR1 is MNHNS and CDR2 is SASEGT in the germline V gene. CDR3 amino acids: CASSEGVAGGYTDTQYF. The CDR3 region has the DNA TGTGCCAGCAGTGAAGGGGTAGCGGGGGGGTACACAGATACGCAGTATTTT.

This clone was observed a single time. This sequence joins TRBV11-1 and TRBJ2-3; TRBD2 is a possible D gene (6 bases). The germline gives CDR1 SGHAT, CDR2 FQDESV (reference sequence). The CDR3 loop spans 16 amino acids. The V gene lost 2 bases and the J gene lost 0 bases, with 12 bases spanning the gap. CDR3 DNA: TGTGCCAGCAGCTTAAGGGGACTCTCAAGCACAGATACGCAGTATTTT. Its protein product is CASSLRGLSSTDTQYF.

CDR3 loop: CASTRGPYNEQFF. CDR3 nucleotides: TGTGCCAGCACCCGGGGGCCCTACAATGAGCAGTTCTTC. V usage is TRBV6-1 and J usage is TRBJ2-1; D could derive from TRBD1 or TRBD2 (6 bases each). V gave up 7 bases and J gave up 2 bases, with 9 bases separating them. This CDR3 comprises 13 residues. Germline V gene data show CDR1 as MNHNS and CDR2 as SASEGT.

This chain connects TRBV6-6 to TRBJ2-2; D unclear. The germline CDR1 and CDR2 sequences are MNHNY and SVGAGI (reference sequence). The length of the CDR3 is 12 residues. V dropped 1 base and J dropped 6 bases, with 3 bases sitting between them. The CDR3 reads CASSYFPGELFF. The CDR3 DNA reads as TGTGCCAGCAGTTACTTCCCCGGGGAGCTGTTTTTT.

The rearrangement joins TRBV6-5 to TRBJ1-5, with D tentatively TRBD1 (5 bases). Germline V CDR1 and CDR2: MNHEY, SVGAGI. This CDR3 has 15 amino acids. The V end lost 0 bases, the J end lost 7 bases, and 13 bases lay between the germline ends. CDR3 in DNA: TGTGCCAGCAGTTACTCCTTGGGGGGTGGACAGCCCCAGCATTTT. It codes for CASSYSLGGGQPQHF.

J is TRBJ2-1 and V is TRBV7-3; 9 bases are shared with TRBD2. J gave up 8 bases and V 5 bases, and 7 bases lay outside the gene matches. CDR1 is SGHTA, CDR2 FQGTGA, per germline. The CDR3 totals 14 residues. The CDR3 DNA reads as TGTGCCAGCAGCCCCTTCGAGCGGGGGGATGAGCAGTTCTTC. Its protein is CASSPFERGDEQFF.

The chain employs TRBV12-5 and TRBJ1-5, with 11 positions matching TRBD1. CDR3 length equals 16 residues. Trimming took 0 bases from V and 7 from J; bases not matched to a gene: 5. CDR1 is LGHNT, CDR2 FRNRAP, per germline. CDR3 loop: CASGLVGQGAGQPQHF. CDR3 DNA sequence: TGTGCTAGTGGTTTGGTAGGACAGGGGGCGGGACAGCCCCAGCATTTT.

V and J are TRBV6-1 and TRBJ1-5; maybe TRBD1 (5 bases). CDR1 MNHNS and CDR2 SASEGT come from the germline V gene. V was clipped by 6 bases and J by 0 bases, with 9 bases between them. The CDR3 has 14 amino acids. DNA for the CDR3: TGTGCCAGCAGGGCCGACAGTAGCAATCAGCCCCAGCATTTT. As protein: CASRADSSNQPQHF.

The CDR3 loop reads CASSTRTSRQYF. In DNA, the CDR3 is TGTGCCAGCAGCACGAGGACTAGCCGGCAGTACTTC. V gene TRBV5-5 combines with J gene TRBJ2-7, with TRBD2 matching 8 bases. The CDR3 loop spans 12 amino acids. Germline V gene data show CDR1 as SGHKS and CDR2 as YYEKEE (reference sequence). The V gene end was trimmed by 4 bases and the J gene end by 9 bases; junction bases not matched to a gene: 6.

Comment on this clone: The DNA is omitted, as the CDR3 cannot be located on it reliably, and the CDR3 follows TCRdb's listing. The chain recombines TRBV6-1 with TRBJ2-7; the table calls TRBD2, which could not be checked here. The germline gives CDR1 MNHNS, CDR2 SASEGT. Counting both end residues, the CDR3 totals 14 amino acids. This CDR3 is CASSSSGRSYEQYF.

This chain uses TRBV9 with TRBJ1-2, with D unresolved. The V end lost 0 bases, the J end lost 2 bases, and 8 bases lay between the germline ends. The germline gives CDR1 SGDLS, CDR2 YYNGEE. The CDR3 has 14 residues. The CDR3 reads CASSVGDKNYGYTF. CDR3 coding DNA: TGTGCCAGCAGCGTAGGAGACAAAAACTATGGCTACACCTTC.